This T cell receptor beta chain was sequenced for a study of T cell responses to AZD1222 COVID-19 vaccine (dated by TCRdb to the early 2020s). About the full investigation: Because spike-specific TCR depth and breadth did not differ between the two schedules, AZD1222 recipients who got a second dose at roughly 4 weeks were pooled with those who got a second dose at roughly 12 weeks. A total of 230 to 250 trial participants underwent TCR sequencing, of whom about 210 received two doses of AZD1222 and about 25 received two doses of the MenACWY control vaccine. Enrollment into the trials was organized by age into subgroups of 18-55, 56-69 and 70-plus years, and those subgroups contained roughly 150, 30 and 60 TCR-sequenced participants, respectively. The full study reports these points: Because no day 14 peak-response samples were available, repertoires were characterized only after the peak T cell response. After two AZD1222 doses, both the breadth and the depth of spike-specific TCRs were significantly higher than at day 0 and than in MenACWY recipients. In the small 56-69-year group, the increase in depth fell short of significance, most likely because of low power. Vaccine-associated CD4 TCRs spanned the whole spike protein, with dominant responses in regions 160-218 and 743-854. Conclusions about previously exposed vaccinees were limited because only six AZD1222 recipients were SARS-CoV-2 seropositive at baseline. Epitopes outside the regions mutated in the B.1.351 and B.1.1.7 variants were reportedly recognized by nearly half of the unique spike-specific TCRs. Participants were mostly white British, with more females than males. The authors suggested clonal diversity may have been underestimated.

CDR1 KGHDR and CDR2 SFDVKD are derived from the germline V gene. V loses 2 bases at its end and J loses 5 bases; junction bases beyond the gene matches: 9. Inclusive of the bounding cysteine and phenylalanine, the CDR3 is 17 residues long. Only the CDR3 portion is preserved as DNA: 51 bases, with reading frame beginning at the first base. In regard to this clone: Its cognate antigen has yet to be identified. No per-base quality is available; no much larger clone lies one base away.

The CDR3 regions of human TCRbeta chains were analyzed by immunosequencing. The original pipeline was this. Repertoire TCRs were checked for matches against a reference library of SARS-CoV-2-specific TCRs that had been generated using the MIRA antigen-specificity platform. Breadth was defined as the fraction of unique TCRs that were SARS-CoV-2-associated. Depth was defined as the fraction of total T cells that were SARS-CoV-2-associated. Using the MIRA data, every spike-specific TCR was mapped to the spike region that the TCR reacted to and assigned to either a CD4 or a CD8 class. Log10-transformed breadth and depth values were compared by one-way ANOVA with Sidak's multiple comparisons tests. In its TCRdb copy, this immuneACCESS table keeps in-frame sequences only and misses some clones. Where compared with another copy, unresolved V genes explain less than half of these, and the others have no known cause. V and J calls and clone size are those listed in that table; D and trimming were worked out from the DNA. The sample table shows about 100,000 clones, and about 86% are seen once. About 1.4% of the sample is held by the ten biggest clonotypes.

What this sample's time point label stands for: baseline before first vaccination. Vaccinee samples came from UK trials COV001 and COV002, including a single-blind randomized controlled phase 2/3 trial of AZD1222 (ChAdOx1 nCoV-19) in healthy adults. For TCRbeta chain sequencing, PBMC samples were collected from trial participants at day 0 and at day 28 after the second dose. The TCR sequence derives from an adult in good health. Specimen: peripheral blood, collected on day 0 of AZD1222 vaccination. The chain joins TRBV24-1 to TRBJ2-2; the central 8 bases match TRBD1. The CDR3: CATSDSGRTGWTGELFF. The base sequence is TGTGCCACCAGTGATTCGGGGAGGACAGGGTGGACCGGGGAGCTGTTTTTT.